These 5 T cell receptor beta chains share one sample of origin, sequenced in a study of T cells in Graves' hyperthyroidism and ophthalmopathy. Amplified TCR beta CDR3 regions came from RNA transcripts. When the TCR CDR3 underwent first-round RT-PCR, the HTBI primer set was used. From the multiplex PCR reads, TCRdb called clonotypes with MiXCR, one entry per CDR3 protein. The sample lists 530,000 or so distinct CDR3 sequences; 15% to 20% were seen once. Sequences were obtained from blood. These receptors were taken from a young woman with Graves' ophthalmopathy.

This clonotype appeared a few times. The chain combines TRBV4-3 with TRBJ1-1; 7 bases are a match to TRBD1. CDR1 is LGHNA, CDR2 YSLEER, per germline. This CDR3 comprises 15 residues. The ends lost 4 bases at V and 4 bases at J; junction bases unmatched: 9. The CDR3 sequence: CASSRKQGIPTEAFF. The CDR3 DNA reads TGCGCCAGCAGCCGCAAACAGGGGATTCCCACTGAAGCTTTCTTT.

At least ten counts were recorded for this clonotype. The rearrangement joins TRBV7-9 to TRBJ2-3; D gene uncertain. Germline CDR1 SEHNR, CDR2 FQNEAQ (reference sequence). This CDR3 spans 12 amino acids. Trimming took 0 bases from V and 12 from J, leaving 10 bases between them. CDR3 in DNA: TGTGCCAGCAGCTTAGCTTGGGATCAACAGTATTTT. Translated: CASSLAWDQQYF.

This sequence joins TRBV12-5 and TRBJ1-1; D not certain. Between the trimmed V and J ends, which lost 5 bases and 1 base, there was a span of 8 bases. CDR1 LGHNT and CDR2 FRNRAP come from the germline V gene. This CDR3 spans 13 amino acids. The CDR3 sequence is CASGPSGNTEAFF. CDR3 DNA: TGTGCTAGTGGTCCTTCTGGGAACACTGAAGCTTTCTTT.

This clonotype came up many times. The germline gene is not matched at one end of the junction; a read error may be the cause. The chain recombines TRBV5-1 with TRBJ1-2; no clear D. CDR3 length equals 13 residues. Germline V gene sequence: CDR1 SGHRS, CDR2 YFSETQ. CDR3 amino acids: CASSPDGNYGYTF. CDR3 nucleotides: TGTGCCAGCAGCCCGGACGGGAACTATGGCTACACCTTC.

This clonotype was detected only once. A much larger clone is a single base away; this may be a read error. The chain is built from TRBV6-5 and TRBJ2-1; D is undetermined. Germline assignment: CDR1 MNHEY and CDR2 SVGAGI. V gave up 3 bases and J gave up 12 bases, with 12 bases separating them. The CDR3 has 12 residues. Here the CDR3 DNA reads TGTGCCAGCAGTTATGAGCCGTTGGGGCAGTTCTTC. Its translation: CASSYEPLGQFF.